The clone carrying this TCR beta chain occurred many times. Its antigen is undetermined. The CDR3 is 15 residues long. The ends were cut back, 5 bases at V and 1 base at J, with 13 bases in the middle. CDR1 and CDR2 (germline): LGHNT, FRNRAP. The TCR beta library used iRepertoire HTBI primers with Arm-PCR amplification of CDR3. TCRdb re-derived calls from the multiplex PCR reads in MiXCR, one entry per CDR3 protein. The profile shows about 540,000 distinct CDR3 sequences, 13% of them singletons. This specimen comes from a study of regulatory T cells in long-lasting Graves disease. Study-wide points: What was studied was peripheral blood only, and not thyroid tissue.

Time point reported: newly diagnosed GD, antithyroid drugs for less than 3 months. With RNA extracted from PBMCs as input, the TCR library was made. The same sample was also used in a study of T cells in Graves' hyperthyroidism and ophthalmopathy.

Sample: peripheral blood mononuclear cells (PBMCs), taken at new diagnosis, from a patient treated with antithyroid drugs. V is TRBV12-5 and J is TRBJ2-3, with D possibly matching TRBD1 (6 bases). The TCR was taken from a man aged 30 to 39 with Graves disease. The CDR3 region has the DNA TGTGCTAGTGGTCCTCCGGGACACGGCACAGATACGCAGTATTTT. It codes for CASGPPGHGTDTQYF.